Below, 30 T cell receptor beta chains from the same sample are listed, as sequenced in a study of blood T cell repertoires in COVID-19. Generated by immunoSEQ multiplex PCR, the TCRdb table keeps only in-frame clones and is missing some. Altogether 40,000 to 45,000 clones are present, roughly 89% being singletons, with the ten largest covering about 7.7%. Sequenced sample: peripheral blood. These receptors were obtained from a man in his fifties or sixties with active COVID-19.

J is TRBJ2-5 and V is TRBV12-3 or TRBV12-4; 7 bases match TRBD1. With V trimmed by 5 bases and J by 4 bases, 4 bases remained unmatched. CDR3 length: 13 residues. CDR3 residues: CASSPRQGETQYF. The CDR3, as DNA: TGTGCCAGCAGTCCTCGACAGGGAGAGACCCAGTACTTC.

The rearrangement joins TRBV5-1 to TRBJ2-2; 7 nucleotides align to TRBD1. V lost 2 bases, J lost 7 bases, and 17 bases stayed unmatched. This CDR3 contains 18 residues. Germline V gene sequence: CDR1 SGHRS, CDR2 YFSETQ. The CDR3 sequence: CASSFTSIDRVRGGELFF. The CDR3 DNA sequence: TGCGCCAGCAGCTTTACCTCGATTGACAGGGTTCGAGGCGGGGAGCTGTTTTTT.

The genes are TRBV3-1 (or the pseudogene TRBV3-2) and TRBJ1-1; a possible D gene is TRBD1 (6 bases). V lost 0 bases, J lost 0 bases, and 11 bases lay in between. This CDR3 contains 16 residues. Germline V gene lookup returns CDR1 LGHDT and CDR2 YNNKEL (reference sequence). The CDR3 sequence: CASSQDLWTVNTEAFF. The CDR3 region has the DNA TGTGCCAGCAGCCAAGATCTTTGGACAGTGAACACTGAAGCTTTCTTT.

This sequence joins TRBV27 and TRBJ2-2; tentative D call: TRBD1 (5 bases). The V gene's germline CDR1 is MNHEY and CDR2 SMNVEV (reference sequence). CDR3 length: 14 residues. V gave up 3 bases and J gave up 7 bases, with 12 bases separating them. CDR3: CASSFTGRGGELFF. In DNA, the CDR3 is TGTGCCAGCAGTTTTACAGGTCGTGGCGGGGAGCTGTTTTTT.

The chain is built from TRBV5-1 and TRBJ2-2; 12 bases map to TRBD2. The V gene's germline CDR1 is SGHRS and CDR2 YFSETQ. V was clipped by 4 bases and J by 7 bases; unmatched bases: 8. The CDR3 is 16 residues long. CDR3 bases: TGCGCCAGCAGCATGTTGACTAGCGGGAGTGTCGGGGAGCTGTTTTTT. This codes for CASSMLTSGSVGELFF.

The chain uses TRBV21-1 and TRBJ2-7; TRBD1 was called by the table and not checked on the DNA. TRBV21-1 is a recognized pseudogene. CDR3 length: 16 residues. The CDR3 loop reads CASSPWGQVNSYEQYF. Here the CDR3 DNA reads TGTGCCAGCAGCCCGTGGGGACAGGTAAACTCCTACGAGCAGTACTTC.

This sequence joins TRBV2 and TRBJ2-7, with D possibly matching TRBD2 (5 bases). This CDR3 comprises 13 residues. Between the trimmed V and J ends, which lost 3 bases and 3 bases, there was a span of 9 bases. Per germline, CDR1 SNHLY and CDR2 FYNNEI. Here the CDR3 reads CASSEERDYEQYF. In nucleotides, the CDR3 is TGTGCCAGCAGTGAGGAGAGGGACTACGAGCAGTACTTC.

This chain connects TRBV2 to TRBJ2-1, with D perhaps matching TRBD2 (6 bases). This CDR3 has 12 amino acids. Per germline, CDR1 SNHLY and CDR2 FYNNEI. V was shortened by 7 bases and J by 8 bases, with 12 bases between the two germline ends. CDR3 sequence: CASTQLAYEQFF. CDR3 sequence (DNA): TGTGCCAGCACTCAACTAGCCTATGAGCAGTTCTTC.

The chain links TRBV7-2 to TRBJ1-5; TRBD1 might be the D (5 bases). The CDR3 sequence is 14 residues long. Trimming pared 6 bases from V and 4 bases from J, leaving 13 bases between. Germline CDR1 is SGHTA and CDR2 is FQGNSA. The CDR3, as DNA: TGTGCCAGCAGTCCATCGGGGGGGAATCAGCCCCAGCATTTT. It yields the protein CASSPSGGNQPQHF.

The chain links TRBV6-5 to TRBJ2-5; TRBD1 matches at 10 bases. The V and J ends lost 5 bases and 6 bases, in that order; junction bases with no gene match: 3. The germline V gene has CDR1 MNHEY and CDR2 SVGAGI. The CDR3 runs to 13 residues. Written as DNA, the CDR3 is TGTGCCAGCAGTCGACAGGGGGCACAGACCCAGTACTTC. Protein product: CASSRQGAQTQYF.

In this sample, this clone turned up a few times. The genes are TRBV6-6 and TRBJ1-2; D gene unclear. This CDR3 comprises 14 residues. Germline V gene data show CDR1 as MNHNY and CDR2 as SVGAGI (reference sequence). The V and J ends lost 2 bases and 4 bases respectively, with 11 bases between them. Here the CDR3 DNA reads TGTGCCAGCAGTTACGGGAGGGATGGCTATGGCTACACCTTC. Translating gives CASSYGRDGYGYTF.

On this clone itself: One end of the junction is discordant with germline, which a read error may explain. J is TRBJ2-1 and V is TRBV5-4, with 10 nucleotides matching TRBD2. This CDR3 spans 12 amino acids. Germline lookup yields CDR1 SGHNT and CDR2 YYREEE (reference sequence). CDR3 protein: CASSSPGLALLF. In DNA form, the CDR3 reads TGTGCCAGCAGCTCACCGGGACTAGCGTTGCTCTTC.

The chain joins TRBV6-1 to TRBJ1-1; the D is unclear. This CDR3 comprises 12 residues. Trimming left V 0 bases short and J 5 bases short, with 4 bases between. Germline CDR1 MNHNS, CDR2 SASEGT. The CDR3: CASSEAVTEAFF. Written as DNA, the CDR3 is TGTGCCAGCAGTGAAGCCGTGACTGAAGCTTTCTTT.

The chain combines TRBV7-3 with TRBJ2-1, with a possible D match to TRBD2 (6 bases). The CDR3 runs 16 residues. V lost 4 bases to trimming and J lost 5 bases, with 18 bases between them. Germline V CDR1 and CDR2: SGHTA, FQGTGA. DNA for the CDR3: TGTGCCAGCAGCTGGGGCTTAGCGGAATTACACAATGAGCAGTTCTTC. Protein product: CASSWGLAELHNEQFF.

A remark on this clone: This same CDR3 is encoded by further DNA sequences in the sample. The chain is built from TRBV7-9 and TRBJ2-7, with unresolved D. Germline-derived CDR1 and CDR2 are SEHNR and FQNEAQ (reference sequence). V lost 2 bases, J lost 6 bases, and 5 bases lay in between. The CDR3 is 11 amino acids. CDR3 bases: TGTGCCAGCAGCTTACTGTCCGAGCAGTACTTC. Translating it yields CASSLLSEQYF.

The CDR3 sequence is CASSLPLASFGETQYF. The DNA of the CDR3 is TGTGCCAGCAGCTTGCCCTTGGCCAGTTTTGGAGAGACCCAGTACTTC. The chain combines TRBV5-5 with TRBJ2-5; D remains unclear. The CDR3 sequence is 16 residues long. V lost 1 base, J lost 4 bases, and 17 bases lay in between. Germline CDR1 reads SGHKS; CDR2 reads YYEKEE (reference sequence).

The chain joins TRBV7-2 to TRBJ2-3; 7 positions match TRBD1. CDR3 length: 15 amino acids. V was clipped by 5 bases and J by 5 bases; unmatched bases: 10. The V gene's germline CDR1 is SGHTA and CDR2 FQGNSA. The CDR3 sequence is CASSLQGSGGDTQYF. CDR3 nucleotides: TGTGCCAGCAGCCTACAGGGGTCAGGAGGAGATACGCAGTATTTT.

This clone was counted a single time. CDR3 nucleotide sequence: TGCGCCAGCAGCTTGGCGAATGAGCAGTTCTTC. It encodes CASSLANEQFF. The chain joins TRBV5-1 to TRBJ2-1; D is uncertain. Trimming took off 0 bases at V and 7 bases at J, with 2 bases between the two ends. The CDR3 has 11 amino acids. Germline-derived CDR1 and CDR2 are SGHRS and YFSETQ. The variable domain in full, with the rest retrieved from reference TRBV5-1 and TRBJ2-1, is KAGVTQTPRYLIKTRGQQVTLSCSPISGHRSVSWYQQTPGQGLQFLFEYFSETQRNKGNFPGRFSGRQFSNSRSEMNVSTLELGDSALYLCASSLANEQFFGPGTRLTVL.

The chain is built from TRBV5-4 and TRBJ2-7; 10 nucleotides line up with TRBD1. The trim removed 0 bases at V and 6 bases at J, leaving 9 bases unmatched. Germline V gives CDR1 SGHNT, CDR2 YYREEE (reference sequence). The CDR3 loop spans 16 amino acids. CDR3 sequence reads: CASSLDAGQGYAEQYF. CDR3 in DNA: TGTGCCAGCAGCTTGGACGCGGGACAGGGGTACGCCGAGCAGTACTTC.

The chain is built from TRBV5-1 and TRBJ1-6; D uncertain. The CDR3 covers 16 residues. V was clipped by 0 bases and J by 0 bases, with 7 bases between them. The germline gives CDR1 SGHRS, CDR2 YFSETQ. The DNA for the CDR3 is TGCGCCAGCAGCTTGGTCGGGAGCTCCTATAATTCACCCCTCCACTTT. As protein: CASSLVGSSYNSPLHF.

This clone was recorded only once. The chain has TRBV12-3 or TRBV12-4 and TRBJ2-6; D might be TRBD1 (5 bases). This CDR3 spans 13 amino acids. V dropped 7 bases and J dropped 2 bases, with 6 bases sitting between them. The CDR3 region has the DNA TGTGCCAGCAACAGGCCTGGGGCCAACGTCCTGACTTTC. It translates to CASNRPGANVLTF.

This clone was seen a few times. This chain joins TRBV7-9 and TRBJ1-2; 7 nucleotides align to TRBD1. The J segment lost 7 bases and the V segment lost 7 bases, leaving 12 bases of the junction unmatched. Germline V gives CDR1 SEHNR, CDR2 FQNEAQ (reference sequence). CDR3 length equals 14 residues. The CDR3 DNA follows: TGTGCCAGCAACCCGGGACAGAACCTCGGTGGCTACACCTTC. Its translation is CASNPGQNLGGYTF.

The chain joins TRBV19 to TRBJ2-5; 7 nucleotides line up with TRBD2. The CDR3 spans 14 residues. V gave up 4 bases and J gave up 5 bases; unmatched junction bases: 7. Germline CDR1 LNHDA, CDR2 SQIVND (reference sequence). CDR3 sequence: CASSSRELAETQYF. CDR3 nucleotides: TGTGCCAGTAGTAGTCGGGAACTAGCGGAGACCCAGTACTTC. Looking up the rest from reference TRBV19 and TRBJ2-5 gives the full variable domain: DGGITQSPKYLFRKEGQNVTLSCEQNLNHDAMYWYRQDPGQGLRLIYYSQIVNDFQKGDIAEGYSVSREKKESFPLTVTSAQKNPTAFYLCASSSRELAETQYFGPGTRLLVL.

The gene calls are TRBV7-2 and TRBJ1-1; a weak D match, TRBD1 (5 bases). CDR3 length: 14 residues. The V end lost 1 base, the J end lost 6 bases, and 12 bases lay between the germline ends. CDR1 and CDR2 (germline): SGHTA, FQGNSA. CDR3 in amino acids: CASSLGGLGSEAFF. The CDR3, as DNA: TGTGCCAGCAGCTTAGGGGGACTGGGCTCTGAAGCTTTCTTT.

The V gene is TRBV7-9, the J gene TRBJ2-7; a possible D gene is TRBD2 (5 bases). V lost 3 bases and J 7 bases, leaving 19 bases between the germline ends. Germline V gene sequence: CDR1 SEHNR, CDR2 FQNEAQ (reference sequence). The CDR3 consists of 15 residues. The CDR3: CASSLSTVRVGEQYF. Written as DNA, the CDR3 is TGTGCCAGCAGCTTGTCAACTGTGAGGGTCGGGGAGCAGTACTTC.

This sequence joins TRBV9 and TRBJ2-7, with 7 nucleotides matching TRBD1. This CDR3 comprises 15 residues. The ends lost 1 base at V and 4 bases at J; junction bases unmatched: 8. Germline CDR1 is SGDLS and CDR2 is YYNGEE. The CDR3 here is CASSVNWDSPYEQYF. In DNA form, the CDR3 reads TGTGCCAGCAGCGTAAACTGGGACAGCCCTTACGAGCAGTACTTC.

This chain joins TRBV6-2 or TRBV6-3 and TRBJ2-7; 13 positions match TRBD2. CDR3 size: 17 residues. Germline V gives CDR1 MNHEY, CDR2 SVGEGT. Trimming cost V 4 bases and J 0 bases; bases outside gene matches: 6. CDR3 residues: CASSLTSGRPSSYEQYF. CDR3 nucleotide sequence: TGTGCCAGCAGTTTGACTAGCGGGAGGCCCAGCTCCTACGAGCAGTACTTC.

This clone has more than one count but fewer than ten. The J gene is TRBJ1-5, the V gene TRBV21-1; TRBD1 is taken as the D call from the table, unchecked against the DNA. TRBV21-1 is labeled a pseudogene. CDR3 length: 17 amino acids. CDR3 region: CASSKATRQGDNQPQHF. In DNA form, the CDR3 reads TGTGCCAGCAGCAAAGCGACCCGACAGGGAGACAATCAGCCCCAGCATTTT.

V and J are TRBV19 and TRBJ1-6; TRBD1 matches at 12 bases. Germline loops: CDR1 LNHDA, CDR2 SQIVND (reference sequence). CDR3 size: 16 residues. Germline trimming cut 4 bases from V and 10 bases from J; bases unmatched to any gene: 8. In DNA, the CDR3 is TGTGCCAGTAGTAATTGGGACAGGGGGCCGGGATCACCCCTCCACTTT. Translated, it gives CASSNWDRGPGSPLHF.

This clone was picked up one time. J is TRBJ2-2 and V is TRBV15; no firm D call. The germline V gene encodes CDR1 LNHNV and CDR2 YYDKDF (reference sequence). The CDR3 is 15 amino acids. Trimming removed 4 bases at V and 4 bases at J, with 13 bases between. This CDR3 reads CATSTDIGSTGELFF. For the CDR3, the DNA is TGTGCCACCAGCACCGACATTGGATCCACCGGGGAGCTGTTTTTT. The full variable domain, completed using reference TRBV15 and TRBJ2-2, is DAMVIQNPRYQVTQFGKPVTLSCSQTLNHNVMYWYQQKSSQAPKLLFHYYDKDFNNEADTPDNFQSRRPNTSFCFLDIRSPGLGDTAMYLCATSTDIGSTGELFFGEGSRLTVL.